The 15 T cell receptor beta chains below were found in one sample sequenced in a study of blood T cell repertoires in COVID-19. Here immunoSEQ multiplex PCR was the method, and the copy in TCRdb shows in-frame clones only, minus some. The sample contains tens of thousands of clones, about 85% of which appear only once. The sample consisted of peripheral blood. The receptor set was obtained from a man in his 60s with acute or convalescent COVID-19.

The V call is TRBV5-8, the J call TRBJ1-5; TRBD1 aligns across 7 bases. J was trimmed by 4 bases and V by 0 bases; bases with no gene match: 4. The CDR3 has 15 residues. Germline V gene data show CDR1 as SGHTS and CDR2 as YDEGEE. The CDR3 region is CASSLVRRGNQPQHF. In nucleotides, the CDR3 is TGTGCCAGCAGCTTGGTCCGCAGGGGGAATCAGCCCCAGCATTTT.

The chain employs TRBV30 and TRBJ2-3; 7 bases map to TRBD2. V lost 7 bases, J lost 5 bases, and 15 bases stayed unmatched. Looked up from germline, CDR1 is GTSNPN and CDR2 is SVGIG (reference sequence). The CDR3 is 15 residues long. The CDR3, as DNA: TGTGCCTTTCGAGAATTAGCGGGCCGACGAGATACGCAGTATTTT. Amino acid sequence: CAFRELAGRRDTQYF.

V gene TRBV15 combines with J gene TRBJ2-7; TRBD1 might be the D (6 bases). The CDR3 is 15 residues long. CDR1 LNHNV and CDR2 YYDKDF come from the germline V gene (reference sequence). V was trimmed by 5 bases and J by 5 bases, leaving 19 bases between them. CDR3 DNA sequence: TGTGCCACCAGCCCCTCCAGCAGGGGTAATCACGAGCAGTACTTC. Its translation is CATSPSSRGNHEQYF.

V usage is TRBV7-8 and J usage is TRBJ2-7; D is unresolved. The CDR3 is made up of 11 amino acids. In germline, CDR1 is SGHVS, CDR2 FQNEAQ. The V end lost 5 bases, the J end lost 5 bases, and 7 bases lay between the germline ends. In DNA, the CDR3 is TGTGCCAGCAGCCTGCGAAACGAGCAGTACTTC. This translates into CASSLRNEQYF.

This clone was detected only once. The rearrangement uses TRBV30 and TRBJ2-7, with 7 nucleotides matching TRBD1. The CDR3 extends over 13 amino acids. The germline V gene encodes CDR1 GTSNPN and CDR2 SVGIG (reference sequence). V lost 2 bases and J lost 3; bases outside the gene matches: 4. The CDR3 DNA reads TGTGCCTGGAGTACAGGGGCTATCTACGAGCAGTACTTC. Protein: CAWSTGAIYEQYF. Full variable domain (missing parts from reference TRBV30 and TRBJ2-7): SQTIHQWPATLVQPVGSPLSLECTVEGTSNPNLYWYRQAAGRGLQLLFYSVGIGQISSEVPQNLSASRPQDRQFILSSKKLLLSDSGFYLCAWSTGAIYEQYFGPGTRLTVT.

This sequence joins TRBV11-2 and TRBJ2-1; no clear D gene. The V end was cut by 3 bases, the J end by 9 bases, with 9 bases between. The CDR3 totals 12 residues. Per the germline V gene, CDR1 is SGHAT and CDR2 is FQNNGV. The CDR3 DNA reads TGTGCCAGCAGCTTTAGTCTTGGTGAGCAGTTCTTC. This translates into CASSFSLGEQFF.

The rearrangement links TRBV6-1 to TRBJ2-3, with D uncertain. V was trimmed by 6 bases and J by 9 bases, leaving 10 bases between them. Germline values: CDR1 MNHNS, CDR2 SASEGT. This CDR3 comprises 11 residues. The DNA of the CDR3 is TGTGCCAGCAGCCAGGTTGAGACGCAGTATTTT. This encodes CASSQVETQYF.

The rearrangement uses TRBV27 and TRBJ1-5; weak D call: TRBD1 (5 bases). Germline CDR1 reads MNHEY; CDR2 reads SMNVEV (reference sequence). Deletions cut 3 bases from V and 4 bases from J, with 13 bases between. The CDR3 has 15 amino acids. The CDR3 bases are TGTGCCAGCAGTTTTATTGGGGGGGGAAATCAGCCCCAGCATTTT. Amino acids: CASSFIGGGNQPQHF.

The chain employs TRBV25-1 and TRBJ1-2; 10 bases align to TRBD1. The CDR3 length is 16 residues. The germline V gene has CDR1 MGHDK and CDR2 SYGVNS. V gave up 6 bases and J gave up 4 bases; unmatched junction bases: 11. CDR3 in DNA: TGTGCCAGCAGCATGAACCGGGACAGGGGAAGCTATGGCTACACCTTC. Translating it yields CASSMNRDRGSYGYTF.

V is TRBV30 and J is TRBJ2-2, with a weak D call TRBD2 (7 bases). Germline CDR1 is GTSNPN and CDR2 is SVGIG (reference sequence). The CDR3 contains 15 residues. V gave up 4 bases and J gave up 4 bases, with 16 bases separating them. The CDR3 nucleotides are TGTGCCTGGACCTCTTCGCGGGGGCCCACCGGGGAGCTGTTTTTT. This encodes CAWTSSRGPTGELFF.

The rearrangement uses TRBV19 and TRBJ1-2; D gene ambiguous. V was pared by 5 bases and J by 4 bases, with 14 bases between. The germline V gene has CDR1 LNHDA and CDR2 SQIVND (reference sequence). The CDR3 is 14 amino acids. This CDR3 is CASSFLSEIYGYTF. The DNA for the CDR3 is TGTGCCAGTAGTTTCCTCAGCGAAATCTATGGCTACACCTTC.

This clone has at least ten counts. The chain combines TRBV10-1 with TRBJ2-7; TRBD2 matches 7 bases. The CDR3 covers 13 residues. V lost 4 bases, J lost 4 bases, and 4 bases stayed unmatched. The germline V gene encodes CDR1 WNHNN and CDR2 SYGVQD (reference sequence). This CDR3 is CASSASGGYEQYF. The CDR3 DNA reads TGCGCCAGCAGTGCTAGCGGTGGTTACGAGCAGTACTTC.

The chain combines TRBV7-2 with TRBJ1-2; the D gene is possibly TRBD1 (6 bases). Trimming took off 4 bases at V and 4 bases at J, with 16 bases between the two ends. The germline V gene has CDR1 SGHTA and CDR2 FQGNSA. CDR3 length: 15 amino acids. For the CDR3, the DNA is TGTGCCAGCAGCTCCCGGACAGAAGTAAGCTATGGCTACACCTTC. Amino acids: CASSSRTEVSYGYTF.

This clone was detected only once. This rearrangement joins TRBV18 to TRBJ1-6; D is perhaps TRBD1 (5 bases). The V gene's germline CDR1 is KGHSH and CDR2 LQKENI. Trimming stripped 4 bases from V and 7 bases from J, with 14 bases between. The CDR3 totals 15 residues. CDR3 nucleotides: TGTGCCAGCTCACAACGGACACACACAAATTCACCCCTCCACTTT. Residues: CASSQRTHTNSPLHF. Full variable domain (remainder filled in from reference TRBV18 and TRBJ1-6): NAGVMQNPRHLVRRRGQEARLRCSPMKGHSHVYWYRQLPEEGLKFMVYLQKENIIDESGMPKERFSAEFPKEGPSILRIQQVVRGDSAAYFCASSQRTHTNSPLHFGNGTRLTVT.

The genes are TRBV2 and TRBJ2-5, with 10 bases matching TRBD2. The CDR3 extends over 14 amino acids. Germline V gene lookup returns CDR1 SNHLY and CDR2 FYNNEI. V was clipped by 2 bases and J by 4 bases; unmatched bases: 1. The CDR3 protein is CASSERLAGETQYF. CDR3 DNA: TGTGCCAGCAGTGAAAGACTAGCGGGAGAGACCCAGTACTTC. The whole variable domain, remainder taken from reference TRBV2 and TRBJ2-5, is EPEVTQTPSHQVTQMGQEVILRCVPISNHLYFYWYRQILGQKVEFLVSFYNNEISEKSEIFDDQFSVERPDGSNFTLKIRSTKLEDSAMYFCASSERLAGETQYFGPGTRLLVL.